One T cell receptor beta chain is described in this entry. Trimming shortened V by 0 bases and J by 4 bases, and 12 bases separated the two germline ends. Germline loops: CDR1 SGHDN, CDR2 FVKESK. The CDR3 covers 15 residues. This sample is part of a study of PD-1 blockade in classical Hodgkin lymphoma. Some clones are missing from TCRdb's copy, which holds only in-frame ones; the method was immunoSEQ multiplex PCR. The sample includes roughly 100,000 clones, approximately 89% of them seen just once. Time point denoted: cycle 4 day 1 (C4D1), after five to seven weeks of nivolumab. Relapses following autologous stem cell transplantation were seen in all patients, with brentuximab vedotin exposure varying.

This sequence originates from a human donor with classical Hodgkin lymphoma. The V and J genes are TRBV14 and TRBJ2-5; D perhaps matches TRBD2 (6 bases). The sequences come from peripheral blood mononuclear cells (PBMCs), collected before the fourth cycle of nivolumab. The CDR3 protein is CASSQEPGAIETQYF. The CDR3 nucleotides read TGTGCCAGCAGCCAAGAACCGGGAGCCATAGAGACCCAGTACTTC.